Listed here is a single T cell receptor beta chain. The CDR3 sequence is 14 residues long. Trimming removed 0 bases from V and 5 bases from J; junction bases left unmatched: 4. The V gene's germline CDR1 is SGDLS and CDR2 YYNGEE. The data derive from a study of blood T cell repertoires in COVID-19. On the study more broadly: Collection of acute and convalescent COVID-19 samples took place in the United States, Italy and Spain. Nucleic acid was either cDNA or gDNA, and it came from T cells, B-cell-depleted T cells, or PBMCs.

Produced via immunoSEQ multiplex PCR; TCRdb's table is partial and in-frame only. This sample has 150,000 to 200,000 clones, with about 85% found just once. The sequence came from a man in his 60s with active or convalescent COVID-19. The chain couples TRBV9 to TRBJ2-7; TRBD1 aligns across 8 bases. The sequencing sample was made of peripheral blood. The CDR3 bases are TGTGCCAGCAGCGTAGGGACAGGGATTGACGAGCAGTACTTC. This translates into CASSVGTGIDEQYF.